Sequencing of this TCR beta chain was carried out in a study of T cell clones after liver transplantation (dated by TCRdb to about 2019). At the level of the whole study: ITN030ST, the source of the samples, was a randomized trial that attempted immunosuppression withdrawal within 2 years of liver transplantation. Donor-reactive T cell clones were identified by TCRbeta sequencing following a pre-transplant mixed lymphocyte reaction and were subsequently tracked in post-transplant blood. As an antigen-independent comparator for donor-reactive sequences, third party-reactive TCRbeta sequences were also identified from pre-transplant MLRs. Three of the eight recipients were HCV-positive; the others were transplanted for non-autoimmune, non-viral indications. No induction therapy was given to the subjects, and standard immunosuppression was administered until randomization at 12-24 months post-transplant. Tolerance meant complete immunosuppression withdrawal for at least one year without liver enzymes rising beyond twice the upper limit of normal. Blood samples were collected pre-transplant, pre-randomization before withdrawal, and post-randomization after either full withdrawal or failed withdrawal. The studied cohort comprised 8 liver transplant recipients, 3 classified as tolerant and 5 as non-tolerant.

Thawed unstimulated PBMCs were stained for CD3, CD4 and CD8 and FACS-sorted into CD3+CD4+ and CD3+CD8+ populations. All 8 studied subjects were randomized to withdrawal of immunosuppression. The Qiagen DNeasy Blood and Tissue Kit was used to isolate genomic DNA. High-throughput TCRbeta CDR3 sequencing of frozen genomic DNA was performed by immunoSEQ, including PCR amplification, mapping, bias correction and internal controls. Concerning the study's data processing: Productive rearrangements were retained, and unique TCRbeta sequences were defined by the CDR3 nucleotide sequence together with the V and J gene. A sequence counted as donor-reactive only if the sequence showed at least 5-fold expansion in CFSE-low cells compared with unstimulated pre-transplant cells and had a frequency of at least 0.01%. Minimum frequency thresholds were set for each subject on the basis of the unstimulated sample with the lowest template count, so that a detection power of at least 90% was ensured. Jensen-Shannon divergence between the top 1000 TCRbeta sequences post- versus pre-transplant served as the measure of repertoire turnover. Two-sided Fisher's exact tests were used to test for changes in the detection of donor-reactive sequences. TCRdb obtained this table from immuneACCESS and retained in-frame rearrangements with V and J assigned. These tables miss some clones; where compared with another copy, unresolved V genes account for less than half of the shortfall, and the remainder is unexplained. V, J and clone size are those of that table, while D and trimming were read from the DNA. In all, the sample holds around 110,000 clones, and approximately 90% of those were seen once. The ten largest clonotypes hold 0.83% of the sample.

The CDR1 and CDR2 encoded by the germline V gene (reference sequence) are SGHNT and YYREEE. The CDR3 measures 15 amino acids from cysteine to phenylalanine. The kept DNA is CDR3 alone, 45 bases in frame from the first base. Germline trimming: 3 bases from V, 2 bases from J; junction bases outside gene matches: 7. The investigation overall reported the following: Without allograft tissue specimens, donor-reactive T cells may have migrated into the graft rather than being deleted. In 5 of 8 subjects, circulating donor-reactive CD4 TCRbeta sequences decreased significantly after transplant, regardless of tolerance or HCV status. In two subjects, low numbers of available donor cells limited the measurable donor-reactive repertoire. The conclusions were preliminary, being limited by small, heterogeneous patient numbers and by non-standardized post-transplant time points. When repertoire turnover was accounted for, significantly reduced detection of donor-reactive sequences was found in 7 of 8 subjects for CD4 and in 8 of 8 subjects for CD8. A greater decline was seen for donor-reactive sequences than for third party-reactive sequences, suggesting partial antigen-specific deletion unrelated to withdrawal success.

Of note for this clone: Its antigen is not yet known. Per-base qualities were not stored, and no clone one base away is much larger.

Sample: CD4+ T cells from blood, taken 12 months after liver transplant. The clonotype was recovered from a human patient who received a liver transplant. Following a transplant, some T cells may be graft donor cells, not patient cells. The chain is made from TRBV5-4 and TRBJ2-7, and TRBD2 matches 8 of the central bases. The CDR3 protein is CASSSLSGSPYEQYF. Here is the DNA: TGTGCCAGCAGCTCCTTAAGCGGGAGTCCCTACGAGCAGTACTTC.